Below, 2 T cell receptor beta chains from the same sample are listed, as sequenced in a study of vaccination effects on CD4 cells after COVID-19. Produced via immunoSEQ multiplex PCR; TCRdb's table is partial and in-frame only. The sample shows fewer than 85,000 clones, roughly three quarters of them seen only once. ViraFEST expansion of antigen-specific CD4+ T cells with viral peptide pools preceded sequencing. Having been cultured for around nine days, the cells underwent CD4+ T cell isolation. Two doses of either BNT162b2 or mRNA-1273 were given to each participant. The antigens of these receptors remain unknown. The source was CD4+ T cells from PBMCs cultured with HCoV-OC43 spike peptides, collected after COVID-19 vaccination. Stated subset: HCoV-OC43 spike overlapping peptide pool stimulation. These receptors all come from a human donor who received a COVID-19 vaccine.

The V and J genes are TRBV7-8 and TRBJ1-2; the match to TRBD1 covers 9 bases. Trimming at V came to 6 bases and at J to 8 bases, leaving 7 bases not matched to a gene. CDR3 size: 13 residues. Germline loops: CDR1 SGHVS, CDR2 FQNEAQ. CDR3 sequence (DNA): TGTGCCAGCAGGTTACAGGGGGCAGGCGGCTACACCTTC. Its protein is CASRLQGAGGYTF.

In this sample, this clone turned up once. The chain recombines TRBV24-1 with TRBJ2-7; perhaps D is TRBD1 or TRBD2 (5 bases each). Germline V gives CDR1 KGHDR, CDR2 SFDVKD. Trimming cost V 1 base and J 1 base, with 13 bases left between them. The CDR3 loop spans 16 amino acids. CDR3 amino acids: CATSDFGRDASYEQYV. CDR3 DNA: TGTGCCACCAGTGATTTTGGCAGGGACGCATCCTACGAGCAGTACGTC.